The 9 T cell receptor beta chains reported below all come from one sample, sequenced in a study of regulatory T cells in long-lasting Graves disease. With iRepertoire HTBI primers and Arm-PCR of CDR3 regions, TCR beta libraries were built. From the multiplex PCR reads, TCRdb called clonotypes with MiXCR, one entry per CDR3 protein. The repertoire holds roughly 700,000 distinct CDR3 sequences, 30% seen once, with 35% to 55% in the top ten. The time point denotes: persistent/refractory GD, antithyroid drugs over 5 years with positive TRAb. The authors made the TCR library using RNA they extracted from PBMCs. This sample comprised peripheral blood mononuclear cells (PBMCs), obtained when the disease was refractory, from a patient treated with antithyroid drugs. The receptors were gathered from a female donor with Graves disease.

The CDR3 protein is CASSPAGGLWGYTF. The DNA for the CDR3 is TGTGCCAGCAGCCCGGCGGGGGGTCTTTGGGGCTACACCTTC. V is TRBV9 and J is TRBJ1-2; D perhaps matches TRBD1 (5 bases). CDR3 length equals 14 residues. V lost 4 bases to trimming and J lost 8 bases, with 18 bases between them. The germline V gene encodes CDR1 SGDLS and CDR2 YYNGEE.

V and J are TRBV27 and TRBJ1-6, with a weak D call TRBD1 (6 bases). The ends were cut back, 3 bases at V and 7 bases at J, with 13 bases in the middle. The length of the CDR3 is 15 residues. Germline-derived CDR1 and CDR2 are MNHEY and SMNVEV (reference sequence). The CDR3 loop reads CASSFAGHPNSPLHF. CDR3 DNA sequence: TGTGCCAGCAGTTTCGCGGGACACCCAAATTCACCCCTCCACTTT.

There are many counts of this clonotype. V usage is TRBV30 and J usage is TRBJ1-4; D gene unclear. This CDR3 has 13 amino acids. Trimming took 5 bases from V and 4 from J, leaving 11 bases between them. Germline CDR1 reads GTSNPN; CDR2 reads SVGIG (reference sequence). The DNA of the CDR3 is TGTGCCTGGGCAAGAGACCGTAATGAAAAACTGTTTTTT. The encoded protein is CAWARDRNEKLFF.

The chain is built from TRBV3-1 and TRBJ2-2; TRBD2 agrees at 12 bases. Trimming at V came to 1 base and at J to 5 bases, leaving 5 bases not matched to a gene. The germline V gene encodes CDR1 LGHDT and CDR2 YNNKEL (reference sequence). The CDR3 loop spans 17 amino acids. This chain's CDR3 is CASSQVSGLAGTGELFF. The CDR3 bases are TGTGCCAGCAGCCAAGTTTCGGGACTAGCGGGTACCGGGGAGCTGTTTTTT. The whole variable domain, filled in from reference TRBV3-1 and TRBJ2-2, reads DTAVSQTPKYLVTQMGNDKSIKCEQNLGHDTMYWYKQDSKKFLKIMFSYNNKELIINETVPNRFSPKSPDKAHLNLHINSLELGDSAVYFCASSQVSGLAGTGELFFGEGSRLTVL.

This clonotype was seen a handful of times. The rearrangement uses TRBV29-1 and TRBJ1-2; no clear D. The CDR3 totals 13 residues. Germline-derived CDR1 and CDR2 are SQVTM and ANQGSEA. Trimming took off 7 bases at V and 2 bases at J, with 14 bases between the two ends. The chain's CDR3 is CSALEESNYGYTF. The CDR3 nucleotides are TGCAGCGCCTTGGAAGAATCAAACTATGGCTACACCTTC. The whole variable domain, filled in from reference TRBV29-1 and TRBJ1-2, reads SAVISQKPSRDICQRGTSLTIQCQVDSQVTMMFWYRQQPGQSLTLIATANQGSEATYESGFVIDKFPISRPNLTFSTLTVSNMSPEDSSIYLCSALEESNYGYTFGSGTRLTVV.

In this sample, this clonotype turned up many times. Here the CDR3 DNA reads TGTGCCAGCAACCCCGGGACAGGGTACTATGGCTACACCTTC. It specifies CASNPGTGYYGYTF. The rearrangement uses TRBV6-1 and TRBJ1-2, with TRBD1 identical over 9 bases. CDR3 size: 14 residues. J was trimmed by 3 bases and V by 7 bases; bases with no gene match: 6. Per germline, CDR1 MNHNS and CDR2 SASEGT.

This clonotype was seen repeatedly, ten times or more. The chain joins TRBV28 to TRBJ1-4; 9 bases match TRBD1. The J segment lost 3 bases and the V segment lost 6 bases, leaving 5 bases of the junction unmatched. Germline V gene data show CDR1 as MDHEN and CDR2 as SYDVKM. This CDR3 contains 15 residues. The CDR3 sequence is CASRRGDRANEKLFF. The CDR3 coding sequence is TGTGCCAGCAGGCGGGGGGACAGGGCTAATGAAAAACTGTTTTTT.

CDR3 DNA: TGCGCCAGCAGCTTGGTTACAGGGGGCGTTGAAAAACTGTTTTTT. Encoded protein: CASSLVTGGVEKLFF. This chain joins TRBV5-1 and TRBJ1-4; 9 bases match TRBD1. V lost 0 bases, J lost 7 bases, and 4 bases stayed unmatched. The germline gives CDR1 SGHRS, CDR2 YFSETQ. This CDR3 region has 15 residues.

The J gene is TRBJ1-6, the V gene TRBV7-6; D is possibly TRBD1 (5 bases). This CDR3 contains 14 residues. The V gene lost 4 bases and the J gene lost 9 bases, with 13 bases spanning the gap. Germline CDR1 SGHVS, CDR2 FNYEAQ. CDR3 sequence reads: CASSSDSLFSPLHF. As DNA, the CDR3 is TGTGCCAGCAGCTCAGACAGTCTCTTTTCACCCCTCCACTTT.